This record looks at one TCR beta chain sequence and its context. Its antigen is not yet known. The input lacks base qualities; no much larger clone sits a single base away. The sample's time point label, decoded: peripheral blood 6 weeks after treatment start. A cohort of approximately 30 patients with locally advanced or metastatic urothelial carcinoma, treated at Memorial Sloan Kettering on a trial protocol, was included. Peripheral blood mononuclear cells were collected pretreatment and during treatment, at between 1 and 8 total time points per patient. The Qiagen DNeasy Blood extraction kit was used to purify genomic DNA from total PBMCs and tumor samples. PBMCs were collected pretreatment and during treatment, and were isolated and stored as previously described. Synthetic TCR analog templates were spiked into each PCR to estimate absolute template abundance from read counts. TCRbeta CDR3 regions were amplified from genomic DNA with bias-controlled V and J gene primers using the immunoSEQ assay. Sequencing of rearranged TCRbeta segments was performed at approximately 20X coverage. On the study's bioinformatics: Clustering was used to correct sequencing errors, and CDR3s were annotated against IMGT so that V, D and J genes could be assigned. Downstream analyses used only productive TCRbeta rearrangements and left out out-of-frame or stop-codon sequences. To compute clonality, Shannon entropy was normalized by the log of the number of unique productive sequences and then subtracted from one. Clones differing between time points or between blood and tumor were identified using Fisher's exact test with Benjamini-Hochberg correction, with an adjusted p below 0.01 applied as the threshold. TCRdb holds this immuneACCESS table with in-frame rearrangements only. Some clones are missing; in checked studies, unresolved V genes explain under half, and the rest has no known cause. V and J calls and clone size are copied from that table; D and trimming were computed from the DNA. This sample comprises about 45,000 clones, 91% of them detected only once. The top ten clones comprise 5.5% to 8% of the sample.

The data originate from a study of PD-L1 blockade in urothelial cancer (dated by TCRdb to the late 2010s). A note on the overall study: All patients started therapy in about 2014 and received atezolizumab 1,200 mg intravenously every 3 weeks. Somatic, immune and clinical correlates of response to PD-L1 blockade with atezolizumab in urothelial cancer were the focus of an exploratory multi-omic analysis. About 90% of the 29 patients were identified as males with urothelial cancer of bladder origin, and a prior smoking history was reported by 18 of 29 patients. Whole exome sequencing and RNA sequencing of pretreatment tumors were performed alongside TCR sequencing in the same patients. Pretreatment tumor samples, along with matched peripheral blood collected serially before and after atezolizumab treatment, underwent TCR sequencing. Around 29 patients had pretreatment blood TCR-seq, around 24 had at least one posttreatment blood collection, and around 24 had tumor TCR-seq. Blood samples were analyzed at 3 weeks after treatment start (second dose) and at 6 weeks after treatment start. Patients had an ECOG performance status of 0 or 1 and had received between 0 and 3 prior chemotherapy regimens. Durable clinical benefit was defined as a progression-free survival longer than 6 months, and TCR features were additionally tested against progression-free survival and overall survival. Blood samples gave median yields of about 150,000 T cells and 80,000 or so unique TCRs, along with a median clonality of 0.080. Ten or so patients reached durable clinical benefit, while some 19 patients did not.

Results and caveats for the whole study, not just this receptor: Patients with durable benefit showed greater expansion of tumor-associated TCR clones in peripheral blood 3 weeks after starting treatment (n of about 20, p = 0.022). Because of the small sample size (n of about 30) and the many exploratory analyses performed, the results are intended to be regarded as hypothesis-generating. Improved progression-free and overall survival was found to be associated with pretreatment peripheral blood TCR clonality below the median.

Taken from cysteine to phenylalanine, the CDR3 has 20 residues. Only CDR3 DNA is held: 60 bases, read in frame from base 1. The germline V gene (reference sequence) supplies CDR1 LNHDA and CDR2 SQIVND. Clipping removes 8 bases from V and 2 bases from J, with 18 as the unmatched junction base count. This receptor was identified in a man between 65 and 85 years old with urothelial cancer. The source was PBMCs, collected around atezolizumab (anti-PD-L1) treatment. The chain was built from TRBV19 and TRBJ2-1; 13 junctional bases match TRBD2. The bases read TGTGCCAGTCGAAGGGGTTTGGGCACTAGCGGGGGGGGGCCCTACAATGAGCAGTTCTTC. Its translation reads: CASRRGLGTSGGGPYNEQFF.